Shown below are 13 T cell receptor beta chains from a single sample sequenced in a study of metastatic and nonmetastatic thyroid tumors. Prior to thyroid surgery, none of the patients had received any treatment. TCRdb called clones again from the PCR reads with MiXCR. The sample holds about 39,000 clones, approximately 19% seen once. The sequenced material came from tumor tissue. Receptors were obtained from a female donor with papillary thyroid cancer or a benign thyroid nodule (not recorded which). Some clones in this sample may be carry-over from other donors' samples.

For this clone: The germline gene is not matched at one end of the junction; a read error may be the cause. The V and J genes are TRBV4-2 and TRBJ2-2; D remains unclear. CDR3 length: 12 amino acids. Germline loops: CDR1 LGHNA, CDR2 YNFKEQ. The DNA for the CDR3 is TGTGCCAGCAGCCGATCGGCCTGGGAACTGTTTTTT. It codes for CASSRSAWELFF.

At least ten counts were recorded for this clone. The chain joins TRBV30 to TRBJ2-4, with D possibly TRBD1 on 6 matching bases. This CDR3 spans 15 amino acids. The V gene lost 2 bases and the J gene lost 15 bases, with 26 bases spanning the gap. Germline CDR1 reads GTSNPN; CDR2 reads SVGIG (reference sequence). The CDR3 sequence: CAWSTLFDGQLRWYF. The CDR3 bases are TGTGCCTGGAGTACCCTATTTGATGGACAGTTGAGATGGTACTTC.

This clone came up many times. The chain links TRBV6-5 to TRBJ2-1; D is undetermined. Germline assignment: CDR1 MNHEY and CDR2 SVGAGI. V lost 4 bases, J lost 0 bases, and 16 bases lay in between. This CDR3 spans 17 amino acids. CDR3 in DNA: TGTGCCAGCAGTTTCCCCACACCGGAAAGCTCCTACAATGAGCAGTTCTTC. Amino acid sequence: CASSFPTPESSYNEQFF.

This clone is labeled medium-sized. J is TRBJ1-5 and V is TRBV7-6, with D maybe TRBD1 (6 bases). This CDR3 comprises 15 residues. The germline gives CDR1 SGHVS, CDR2 FNYEAQ. The V end was cut by 1 base, the J end by 1 base, with 8 bases between. CDR3 nucleotide sequence: TGTGCCAGCAGCTTAGGGGGGGCGAGCAATCAGCCCCAGCATTTT. Amino acids: CASSLGGASNQPQHF. The variable domain in full, completed from reference TRBV7-6 and TRBJ1-5, reads GAGVSQSPRYKVTKRGQDVALRCDPISGHVSLYWYRQALGQGPEFLTYFNYEAQQDKSGLPNDRFSAERPEGSISTLTIQRTEQRDSAMYRCASSLGGASNQPQHFGDGTRLSIL.

This clone was observed at least ten times. The chain is built from TRBV7-9 and TRBJ2-5, with TRBD1 matching 10 bases. With 6 bases clipped from V and 5 bases from J, the junction kept 9 bases outside the gene matches. The V gene's germline CDR1 is SEHNR and CDR2 FQNEAQ (reference sequence). The length of the CDR3 is 15 residues. This chain's CDR3 is CASSVGTGVWETQYF. The CDR3 DNA follows: TGTGCCAGCAGTGTTGGGACAGGGGTTTGGGAGACCCAGTACTTC.

To note about this clone: A junction boundary mismatches the germline segment, possibly from a read error. The J gene is TRBJ2-3, the V gene TRBV5-1; D unresolved. Germline V gives CDR1 SGHRS, CDR2 YFSETQ. The length of the CDR3 is 16 residues. The DNA of the CDR3 is TGCTCCAGCAGCCCCGTTGTGGGATTGGGCACAGATACGCAGTATTTT. Amino acid sequence: CSSSPVVGLGTDTQYF.

The chain uses TRBV5-5 and TRBJ2-3, with D possibly being TRBD2 (5 bases). V lost 4 bases and J lost 4, with 16 bases in between. Germline-derived CDR1 and CDR2 are SGHKS and YYEKEE (reference sequence). This CDR3 is built from 15 residues. CDR3 DNA: TGTGCCAGCAGCCCCCTCGGGATTTACCCAGATACGCAGTATTTT. The encoded protein is CASSPLGIYPDTQYF.

This clone was detected many times. The chain recombines TRBV6-1 with TRBJ2-1; TRBD2 matches at 8 bases. The germline V gene encodes CDR1 MNHNS and CDR2 SASEGT. The V and J ends lost 6 bases and 5 bases, in that order; junction bases with no gene match: 9. The CDR3 has 15 residues. CDR3 in amino acids: CASRTPGLEHNEQFF. CDR3 nucleotides: TGTGCCAGCAGAACACCGGGACTAGAACACAATGAGCAGTTCTTC.

This clone was seen many times. The rearrangement joins TRBV28 to TRBJ2-7; maybe TRBD2 (6 bases). The CDR3 runs 14 residues. The germline CDR1 and CDR2 sequences are MDHEN and SYDVKM. Trimming took 2 bases from V and 4 from J, leaving 12 bases between them. The CDR3 region is CASSLNPGGYEQYF. CDR3 sequence (DNA): TGTGCCAGCAGTTTAAATCCCGGGGGTTACGAGCAGTACTTC.

This clone was seen many times. The genes are TRBV27 and TRBJ1-2; no reliable D call. Germline V gives CDR1 MNHEY, CDR2 SMNVEV (reference sequence). The CDR3 extends over 13 amino acids. V lost 4 bases and J lost 4, with 10 bases in between. For the CDR3, the DNA is TGTGCCAGCAGTTCTGTAGGCTCCTATGGCTACACCTTC. Its translation is CASSSVGSYGYTF.

This clone was seen a handful of times. The chain carries TRBV25-1 and TRBJ1-2; D is possibly TRBD1 (5 bases). The CDR3 has 16 residues. Trimming stripped 6 bases from V and 6 bases from J, with 23 bases between. Germline lookup yields CDR1 MGHDK and CDR2 SYGVNS. In nucleotides, the CDR3 is TGTGCCAGCAGCTTCGTACAGGACTCTAGTCGGGATGGCTACACCTTC. Protein product: CASSFVQDSSRDGYTF.

This clone was counted ten times or more. The chain employs TRBV6-1 and TRBJ1-4; 10 nucleotides agree with TRBD1. The germline V gene encodes CDR1 MNHNS and CDR2 SASEGT. Losses at the gene ends were 6 bases for V and 6 bases for J; bases not matched to a gene: 4. The CDR3 is 14 residues long. This CDR3 is CASRTGGGDEKLFF. CDR3 bases: TGTGCCAGCAGGACAGGGGGCGGTGATGAAAAACTGTTTTTT.

This clone was found many times. In the same sample, other DNA sequences code for this CDR3. This chain uses TRBV12-3 or TRBV12-4 with TRBJ1-2; perhaps TRBD1 as D (5 bases). The V end was cut by 3 bases, the J end by 8 bases, with 22 bases between. The CDR3 has 16 amino acids. The CDR3 DNA reads as TGTGCCAGCAGTTTTAAGGGCGACAGACGGGTGGAAGGCTACACCTTC. Translated: CASSFKGDRRVEGYTF.